This T cell receptor beta chain was captured in a study of resident and recirculating memory T cells in vitiligo. The table lists this clone with a count of one. Its antigen remains unidentified. General study findings and limits: Sequences differed between biopsy sites and patients, suggesting private specificity.

The data were produced by immunoSEQ multiplex PCR, yet TCRdb's version contains in-frame clones alone and is incomplete. In the table there are roughly 80,000 clones, around 90% of which are singletons. Trimming cost V 4 bases and J 0 bases; bases outside gene matches: 11. The CDR3 length is 20 residues. Germline loops: CDR1 SGDLS, CDR2 YYNGEE. V gene TRBV9 combines with J gene TRBJ2-4; 15 nucleotides align to TRBD2. This clonotype was obtained from a male donor with vitiligo. Sequenced: blood. CDR3 in amino acids: CASSPIGLAGGELAKNIQYF. The CDR3, as DNA: TGTGCCAGCAGCCCTATCGGACTAGCGGGAGGGGAACTAGCCAAAAACATTCAGTACTTC. The complete variable domain, with remaining parts taken from reference TRBV9 and TRBJ2-4, reads DSGVTQTPKHLITATGQRVTLRCSPRSGDLSVYWYQQSLDQGLQFLIQYYNGEERAKGNILERFSAQQFPDLHSELNLSSLELGDSALYFCASSPIGLAGGELAKNIQYFGAGTRLSVL.